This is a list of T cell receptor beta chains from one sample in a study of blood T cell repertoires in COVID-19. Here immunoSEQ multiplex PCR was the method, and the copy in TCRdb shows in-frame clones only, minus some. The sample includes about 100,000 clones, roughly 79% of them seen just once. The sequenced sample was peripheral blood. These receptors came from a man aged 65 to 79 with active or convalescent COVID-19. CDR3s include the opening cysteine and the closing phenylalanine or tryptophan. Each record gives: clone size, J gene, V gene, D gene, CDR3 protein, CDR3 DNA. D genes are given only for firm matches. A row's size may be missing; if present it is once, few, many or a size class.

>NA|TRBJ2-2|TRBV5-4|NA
CASSPTGTGELFF
TGTGCCAGCAGCCCGACGGGGACCGGGGAGCTGTTTTTT
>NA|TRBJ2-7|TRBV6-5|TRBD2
CASRLSGRNEQYF
TGTGCCAGCAGACTTAGCGGGAGGAACGAGCAGTACTTC
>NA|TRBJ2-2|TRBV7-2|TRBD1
CASSPSGTGMNTGELFF
TGTGCCAGCAGCCCCTCCGGGACAGGAATGAACACCGGGGAGCTGTTTTTT
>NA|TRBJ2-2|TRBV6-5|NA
CASRGAVGTGELFF
TGTGCCAGCAGGGGGGCAGTGGGGACCGGGGAGCTGTTTTTT
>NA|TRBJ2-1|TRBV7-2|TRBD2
CASSLGGGNEQFF
TGTGCCAGCAGCTTAGGGGGGGGAAATGAGCAGTTCTTC
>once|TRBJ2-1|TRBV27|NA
CASSLSWAPNDEQFF
TGTGCCAGCAGTTTATCGTGGGCACCCAATGATGAGCAGTTCTTC
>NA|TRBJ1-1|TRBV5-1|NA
CASREQGPNTEAFF
TGCGCCAGCAGGGAACAGGGCCCGAACACTGAAGCTTTCTTT
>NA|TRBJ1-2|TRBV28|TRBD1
CASSSGTGNYGYTF
TGTGCCAGCAGTTCTGGGACAGGGAACTATGGCTACACCTTC
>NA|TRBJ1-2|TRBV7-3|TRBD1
CASSSFGTGGDGYTF
TGTGCCAGCAGCTCGTTCGGGACAGGGGGCGATGGCTACACCTTC
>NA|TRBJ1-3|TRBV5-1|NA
CASSLETGPFSGNTIYF
TGCGCCAGCAGCTTGGAAACAGGCCCATTCTCTGGAAACACCATATATTTT